The entry below gives a single TCR beta chain sequence along with its context. Its antigen remains unidentified. This sample is drawn from a study of cytomegalovirus exposure and HLA in healthy donors. Germline assignment: CDR1 LNHNV and CDR2 YYDKDF (reference sequence). The ends lost 4 bases at V and 7 bases at J; junction bases unmatched: 8. This CDR3 spans 15 amino acids. 13 Jbeta primers and 60 Vbeta primers were used for the PCR. This table comes from immunoSEQ multiplex PCR, and its TCRdb copy is limited to in-frame clones, with some not included. The sample includes approximately 140,000 clones. Broader study findings: Per a later analysis, about 17,000 TCR beta sequences showed association with HLA alleles at 0.05 false discovery rate. Follow-up analysis later connected one missense variant in DCLRE1C with trimming of TCR beta V- and J-genes. Reportedly, a later analysis found an Asian-associated ancestry cluster had fewer N-insertions than the approximately 670-donor mean. Listed as cytomegalovirus-associated were approximately 160 TCR beta chains.

This sequence joins TRBV15 and TRBJ2-7; 12 positions agree with TRBD1. The source of this sequence is a woman in her 40s in good health and CMV-seronegative. Sequencing was performed on PBMCs. The CDR3 sequence is CATSIPGQGAKEQYF. The CDR3 DNA sequence: TGTGCCACCAGCATCCCGGGACAGGGGGCGAAGGAGCAGTACTTC.